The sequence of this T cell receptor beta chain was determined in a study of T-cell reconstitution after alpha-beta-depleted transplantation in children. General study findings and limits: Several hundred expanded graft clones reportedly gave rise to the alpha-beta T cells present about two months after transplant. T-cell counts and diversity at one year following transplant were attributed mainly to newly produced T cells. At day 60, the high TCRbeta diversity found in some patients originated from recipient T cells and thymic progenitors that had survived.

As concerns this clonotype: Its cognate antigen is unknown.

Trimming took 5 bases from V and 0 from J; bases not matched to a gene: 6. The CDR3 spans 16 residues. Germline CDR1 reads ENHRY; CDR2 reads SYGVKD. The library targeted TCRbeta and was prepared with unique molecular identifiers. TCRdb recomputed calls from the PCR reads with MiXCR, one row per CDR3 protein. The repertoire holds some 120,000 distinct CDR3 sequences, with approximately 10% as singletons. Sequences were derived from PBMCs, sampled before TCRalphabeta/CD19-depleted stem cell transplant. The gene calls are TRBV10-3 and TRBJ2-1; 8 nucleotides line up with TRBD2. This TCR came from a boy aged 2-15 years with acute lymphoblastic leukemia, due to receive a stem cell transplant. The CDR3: CAISMTSVDSYNEQFF. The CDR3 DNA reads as TGTGCCATCAGTATGACTAGCGTTGACTCCTACAATGAGCAGTTCTTC.